The 21 T cell receptor beta chains presented below share a single source sample, sequenced in a study of human T cells and chemical hapten exposure. The sample's time point: pre-sensitization, week 0. Sample treatment: therapeutic diphenylcyclopropenone sensitization with weekly scalp DPC. TCRdb fed the RACE reads into MiXCR, producing one record per CDR3 protein. The sample holds about 260,000 distinct CDR3 sequences, about 9.4% seen once. The sample here was whole blood, taken in connection with sensitization to the hapten diphenylcyclopropenone (DPC). Receptors originate from a woman in her forties with alopecia areata. Some clones in this sample may be carry-over from other donors' samples.

This clonotype was seen repeatedly, ten times or more. The chain joins TRBV12-3 or TRBV12-4 to TRBJ2-7, with D perhaps given as TRBD1 or TRBD2 (5 bases each). V lost 5 bases, J lost 2 bases, and 13 bases lay in between. CDR3 size: 14 residues. The CDR3 is CASSLWDAAYEQYF. As DNA, the CDR3 is TGTGCCAGCAGTCTCTGGGACGCGGCCTACGAGCAGTACTTC.

The rearrangement links TRBV6-6 to TRBJ1-3; D uncertain. Trimming pared 5 bases from V and 3 bases from J, leaving 11 bases between. The CDR3 is 14 amino acids. Germline CDR1 is MNHNY and CDR2 is SVGAGI (reference sequence). CDR3 amino acids: CASSNRDNGNTIYF. CDR3 in DNA: TGTGCCAGCAGTAACCGAGACAATGGAAACACCATATATTTT.

The chain combines TRBV6-5 with TRBJ2-4; 9 positions match TRBD1. From germline, CDR1 is MNHEY and CDR2 SVGAGI. The CDR3 consists of 18 residues. V trimming: 5 bases; J trimming: 0 bases; junction bases outside the gene matches: 11. CDR3 amino acids: CASSPAGTGIGAKNIQYF. CDR3 in DNA: TGTGCCAGCAGTCCGGCCGGGACAGGGATTGGAGCCAAAAACATTCAGTACTTC.

This clonotype appeared a few times. The V call is TRBV2, the J call TRBJ2-7; the D is unclear. This CDR3 spans 13 amino acids. Germline values: CDR1 SNHLY, CDR2 FYNNEI. V lost 4 bases to trimming and J lost 6 bases, with 13 bases between them. This CDR3 is CASSVSLLSEQYF. The CDR3 DNA reads TGTGCCAGCAGTGTGAGTCTACTTTCCGAGCAGTACTTC.

The sample holds a few counts of this clonotype. The chain employs TRBV7-2 and TRBJ2-2; D unresolved. Trimming shortened V by 3 bases and J by 2 bases, and 4 bases separated the two germline ends. The CDR3 is 13 residues long. In germline, CDR1 is SGHTA, CDR2 FQGNSA. The CDR3 DNA follows: TGTGCCAGCAGCTTCCCCAACACCGGGGAGCTGTTTTTT. Translation: CASSFPNTGELFF.

The rearrangement uses TRBV20-1 and TRBJ1-6; TRBD1 aligns across 11 bases. The CDR3 consists of 13 residues. The germline CDR1 and CDR2 sequences are DFQATT and SNEGSKA (reference sequence). J lost 9 bases, V lost 5 bases, and 3 bases had no gene match. Here the CDR3 DNA reads TGCAGTGCTGTTGGGACAGGGGGTTCACCCCTCCACTTT. Translating gives CSAVGTGGSPLHF.

Written as DNA, the CDR3 is TGTGCCAGCAGAATCGCGGGAAGGACCTACGAGCAGTACTTC. This encodes CASRIAGRTYEQYF. V gene TRBV13 combines with J gene TRBJ2-7, with D perhaps matching TRBD2 (6 bases). Germline V gives CDR1 PRHDT, CDR2 FYEKMQ (reference sequence). This CDR3 spans 14 amino acids. The germline V and J ends were trimmed by 6 bases and 2 bases, with 14 bases remaining between them.

Many counts were recorded for this clonotype. This sequence joins TRBV4-3 and TRBJ2-3, with D perhaps being TRBD1 or TRBD2 (6 bases each). This CDR3 spans 16 amino acids. V was trimmed by 3 bases and J by 4 bases, leaving 17 bases between them. CDR1 and CDR2 from the germline V gene are LGHNA and YSLEER. The chain's CDR3 is CASSHFRGQGADTQYF. The CDR3 DNA follows: TGCGCCAGCAGCCATTTTCGGGGGCAGGGAGCAGATACGCAGTATTTT.

The sample holds a few counts of this clonotype. This sequence joins TRBV29-1 and TRBJ2-7; TRBD1 aligns across 7 bases. CDR3 size: 13 residues. Trimming cost V 1 base and J 2 bases; bases outside gene matches: 2. The germline V gene has CDR1 SQVTM and CDR2 ANQGSEA. This CDR3 reads CSVEGDSTYEQYF. For the CDR3, the DNA is TGCAGCGTTGAAGGGGACAGCACCTACGAGCAGTACTTC.

This clonotype has a handful of counts. The gene calls are TRBV7-9 and TRBJ1-1; weak D call: TRBD1 (6 bases). Looked up from germline, CDR1 is SEHNR and CDR2 is FQNEAQ (reference sequence). V was pared by 1 base and J by 0 bases, with 18 bases between. The CDR3 has 18 residues. DNA of the CDR3: TGTGCCAGCAGCTTAGGCCGGGGGGCGCAGGACCTGAACACTGAAGCTTTCTTT. It codes for CASSLGRGAQDLNTEAFF.

This clonotype was seen more than once but under ten times. The CDR3 region is CASSLSKGQEKLFF. DNA of the CDR3: TGTGCCAGCAGTTTATCGAAGGGACAGGAAAAACTGTTTTTT. V and J are TRBV27 and TRBJ1-4; 7 nucleotides match TRBD1. Germline-derived CDR1 and CDR2 are MNHEY and SMNVEV (reference sequence). The CDR3 length is 14 residues. V lost 0 bases and J lost 8; bases outside the gene matches: 3.

V and J are TRBV30 and TRBJ1-6; D unresolved. CDR3 length equals 12 residues. In germline, CDR1 is GTSNPN, CDR2 SVGIG (reference sequence). CDR3 bases: TGTGCAGCCAGGATGAATAATTCACCCCTCCACTTT. Translation gives CAARMNNSPLHF.

The chain couples TRBV7-2 to TRBJ2-3; no firm D call. CDR3 size: 16 residues. V gave up 3 bases and J gave up 0 bases, with 13 bases separating them. Germline CDR1 and CDR2: SGHTA and FQGNSA. DNA of the CDR3: TGTGCCAGCAGCTTCAGGAGCTCTACTAGCACAGATACGCAGTATTTT. Protein sequence: CASSFRSSTSTDTQYF.

This clonotype showed up just a few times. The rearrangement links TRBV28 to TRBJ2-7; 8 positions agree with TRBD1. V was pared by 8 bases and J by 9 bases, with 18 bases of the junction left unmatched. Germline-derived CDR1 and CDR2 are MDHEN and SYDVKM. CDR3 length: 15 residues. CDR3 residues: CASASPGTGAVGQYF. The CDR3 bases are TGTGCCAGCGCCTCTCCCGGGACAGGAGCCGTCGGGCAGTACTTC.

This rearrangement joins TRBV6-2 or TRBV6-3 to TRBJ2-7; D is unresolved. CDR3 length equals 13 residues. Germline CDR1 MNHEY, CDR2 SVGEGT. V shed 2 bases and J shed 6 bases, with 11 bases lying between them. CDR3 in DNA: TGTGCCAGCAGTTACCCGACACGTCTCGAGCAGTACTTC. Translated: CASSYPTRLEQYF.

Only a few counts were recorded for this clonotype. The chain uses TRBV12-3 or TRBV12-4 and TRBJ2-4; D remains unclear. The CDR3 is 13 amino acids. With 3 bases removed from V and 4 bases from J, the gap between germline ends came to 7 bases. CDR3 DNA sequence: TGTGCCAGCAGTTTGTGGGAAAAAAACATTCAGTACTTC. It specifies CASSLWEKNIQYF.

This clonotype was observed at least ten times. This chain uses TRBV29-1 with TRBJ2-1; no definite D call. CDR1 and CDR2 from the germline V gene are SQVTM and ANQGSEA. Trimming took off 4 bases at V and 9 bases at J, with 10 bases between the two ends. The CDR3 contains 11 residues. CDR3 loop: CSVVRGVEQFF. The CDR3 DNA is TGCAGCGTTGTAAGAGGAGTTGAGCAGTTCTTC.

This clonotype was seen a few times. This rearrangement joins TRBV20-1 to TRBJ2-3; the match to TRBD1 covers 10 bases. The germline V gene has CDR1 DFQATT and CDR2 SNEGSKA (reference sequence). The CDR3 totals 13 residues. The CDR3 DNA follows: TGCAGCCCGGGACAGGGGAACACAGATACGCAGTATTTT. Translated, it gives CSPGQGNTDTQYF.

The V call is TRBV5-1, the J call TRBJ2-7, with 7 bases fitting TRBD1. Germline assignment: CDR1 SGHRS and CDR2 YFSETQ. The J segment lost 3 bases and the V segment lost 1 base, leaving 4 bases of the junction unmatched. This CDR3 region has 14 residues. The DNA for the CDR3 is TGCGCCAGCAGCTTGCCCCGGGACAGCTACGAGCAGTACTTC. It is translated as CASSLPRDSYEQYF. The variable domain in full, with the rest retrieved from reference TRBV5-1 and TRBJ2-7, is KAGVTQTPRYLIKTRGQQVTLSCSPISGHRSVSWYQQTPGQGLQFLFEYFSETQRNKGNFPGRFSGRQFSNSRSEMNVSTLELGDSALYLCASSLPRDSYEQYFGPGTRLTVT.

In this sample, this clonotype turned up a few times. The chain carries TRBV4-3 and TRBJ2-7; the match to TRBD2 covers 14 bases. CDR3 length: 16 residues. Germline V gene data show CDR1 as LGHNA and CDR2 as YSLEER. V lost 3 bases and J lost 6; bases outside the gene matches: 7. The CDR3 DNA follows: TGCGCCAGCAGCCACGAGACTAGCGGGAGGGCCGGCGAGCAGTACTTC. Protein product: CASSHETSGRAGEQYF.

The chain links TRBV4-2 to TRBJ1-2; possible D gene TRBD1, 5 bases. The CDR3 spans 15 residues. Trimming cost V 0 bases and J 8 bases, with 16 bases left between them. Germline V gene lookup returns CDR1 LGHNA and CDR2 YNFKEQ. CDR3 sequence (DNA): TGTGCCAGCAGCCAAGAAAGGGGATACATCCAGGGCTACACCTTC. Its translation: CASSQERGYIQGYTF.